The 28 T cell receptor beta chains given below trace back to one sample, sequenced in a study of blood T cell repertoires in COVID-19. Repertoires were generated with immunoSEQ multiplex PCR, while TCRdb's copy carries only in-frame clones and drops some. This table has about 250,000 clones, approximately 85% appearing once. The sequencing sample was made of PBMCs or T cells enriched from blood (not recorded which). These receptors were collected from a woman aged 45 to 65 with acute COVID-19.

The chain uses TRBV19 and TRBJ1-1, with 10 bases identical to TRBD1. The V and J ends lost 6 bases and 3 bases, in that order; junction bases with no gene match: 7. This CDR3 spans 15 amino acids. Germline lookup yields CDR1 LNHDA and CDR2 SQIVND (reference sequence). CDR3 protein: CASSGDRGRHTEAFF. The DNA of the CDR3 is TGTGCCAGTAGCGGAGACAGGGGGCGACACACTGAAGCTTTCTTT.

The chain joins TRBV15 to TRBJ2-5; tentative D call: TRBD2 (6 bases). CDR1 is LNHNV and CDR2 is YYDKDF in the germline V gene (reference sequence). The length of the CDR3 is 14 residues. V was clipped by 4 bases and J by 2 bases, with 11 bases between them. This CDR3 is CATSIGGVQETQYF. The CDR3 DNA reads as TGTGCCACCAGCATCGGCGGGGTACAAGAGACCCAGTACTTC.

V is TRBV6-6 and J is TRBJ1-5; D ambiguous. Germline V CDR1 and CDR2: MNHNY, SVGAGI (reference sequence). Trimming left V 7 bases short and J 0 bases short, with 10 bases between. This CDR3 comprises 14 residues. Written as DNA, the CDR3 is TGTGCCAGCATTAATGAGGGTAGCAATCAGCCCCAGCATTTT. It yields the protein CASINEGSNQPQHF.

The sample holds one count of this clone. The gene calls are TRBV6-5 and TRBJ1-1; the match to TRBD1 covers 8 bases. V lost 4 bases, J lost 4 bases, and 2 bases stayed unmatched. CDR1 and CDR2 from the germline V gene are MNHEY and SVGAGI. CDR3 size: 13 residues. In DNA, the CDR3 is TGTGCCAGCAGTTCAGGGGGCCCCACTGAAGCTTTCTTT. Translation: CASSSGGPTEAFF.

Here the CDR3 reads CASIQSGTGLKNQPQHF. The CDR3 DNA reads as TGTGCCAGTATTCAGTCGGGGACAGGGCTTAAGAATCAGCCCCAGCATTTT. The chain joins TRBV19 to TRBJ1-5; 9 bases match TRBD1. The CDR3 contains 17 residues. After removal of 7 bases from V and 4 bases from J, the junction contained 14 bases not matched to a gene. Germline lookup yields CDR1 LNHDA and CDR2 SQIVND (reference sequence).

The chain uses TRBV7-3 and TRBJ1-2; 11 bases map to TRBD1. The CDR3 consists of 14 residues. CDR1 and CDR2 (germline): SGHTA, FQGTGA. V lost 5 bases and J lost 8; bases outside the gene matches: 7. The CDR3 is CASSAGQGARGYTF. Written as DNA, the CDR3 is TGTGCCAGCAGCGCCGGACAGGGGGCGCGCGGCTACACCTTC.

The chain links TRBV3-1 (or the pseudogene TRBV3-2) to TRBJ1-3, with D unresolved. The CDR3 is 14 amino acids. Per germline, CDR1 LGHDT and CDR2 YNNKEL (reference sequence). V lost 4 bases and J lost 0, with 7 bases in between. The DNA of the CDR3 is TGTGCCAGCAGCCGAGGGAACTCTGGAAACACCATATATTTT. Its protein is CASSRGNSGNTIYF.

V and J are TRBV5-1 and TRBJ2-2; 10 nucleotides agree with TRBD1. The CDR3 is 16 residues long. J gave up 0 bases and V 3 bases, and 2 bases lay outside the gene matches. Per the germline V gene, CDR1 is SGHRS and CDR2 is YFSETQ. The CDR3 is CASSYGQGANTGELFF. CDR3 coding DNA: TGCGCCAGCAGCTATGGACAGGGGGCGAACACCGGGGAGCTGTTTTTT.

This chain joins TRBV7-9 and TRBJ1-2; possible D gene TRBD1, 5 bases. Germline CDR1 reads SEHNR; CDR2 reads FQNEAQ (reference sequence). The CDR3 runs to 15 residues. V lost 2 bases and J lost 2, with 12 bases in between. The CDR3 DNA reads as TGTGCCAGCAGCTTAAACGGGGGAGGAAACTATGGCTACACCTTC. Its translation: CASSLNGGGNYGYTF.

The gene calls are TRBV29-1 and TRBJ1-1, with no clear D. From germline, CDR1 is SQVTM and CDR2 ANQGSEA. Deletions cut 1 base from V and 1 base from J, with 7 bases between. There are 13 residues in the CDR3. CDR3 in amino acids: CSVEVSPNTEAFF. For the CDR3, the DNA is TGCAGCGTTGAAGTATCCCCGAACACTGAAGCTTTCTTT.

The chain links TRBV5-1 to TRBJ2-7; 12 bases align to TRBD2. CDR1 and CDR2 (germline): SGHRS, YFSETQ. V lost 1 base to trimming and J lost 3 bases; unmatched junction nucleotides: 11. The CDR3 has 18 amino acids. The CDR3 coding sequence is TGCGCCAGCAGCTTGAAGCTAGCGGGGGGGCAGTTAGTCTACGAGCAGTACTTC. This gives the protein CASSLKLAGGQLVYEQYF.

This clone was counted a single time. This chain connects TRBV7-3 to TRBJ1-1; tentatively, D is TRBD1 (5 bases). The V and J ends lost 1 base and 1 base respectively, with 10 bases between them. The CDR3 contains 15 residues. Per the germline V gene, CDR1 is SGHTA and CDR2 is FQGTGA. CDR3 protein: CASSLNGQGNTEAFF. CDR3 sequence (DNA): TGTGCCAGCAGCTTAAACGGTCAGGGGAACACTGAAGCTTTCTTT.

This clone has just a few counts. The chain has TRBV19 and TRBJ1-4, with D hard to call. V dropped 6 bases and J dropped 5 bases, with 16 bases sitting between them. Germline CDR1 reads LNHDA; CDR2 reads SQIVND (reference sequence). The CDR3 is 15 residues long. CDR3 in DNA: TGTGCCAGTAGGGGAGAGGGCAGGAGGAATGAAAAACTGTTTTTT. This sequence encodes CASRGEGRRNEKLFF.

CDR3 coding DNA: TGTGCCAGCAGCCAAGGCGGGAGCCATCAGCCCCAGCATTTT. Translated: CASSQGGSHQPQHF. V is TRBV3-1 (or the pseudogene TRBV3-2) and J is TRBJ1-5; D call uncertain. The ends were cut back, 1 base at V and 5 bases at J, with 9 bases in the middle. The germline V gene has CDR1 LGHDT and CDR2 YNNKEL (reference sequence). This CDR3 region has 14 residues.

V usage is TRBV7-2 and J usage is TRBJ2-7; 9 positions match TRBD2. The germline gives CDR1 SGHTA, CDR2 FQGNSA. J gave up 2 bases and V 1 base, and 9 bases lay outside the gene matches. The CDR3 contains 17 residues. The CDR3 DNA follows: TGTGCCAGCAGCTTAGAGCTAAGCGGGGGGACCACCTACGAGCAGTACTTC. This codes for CASSLELSGGTTYEQYF.

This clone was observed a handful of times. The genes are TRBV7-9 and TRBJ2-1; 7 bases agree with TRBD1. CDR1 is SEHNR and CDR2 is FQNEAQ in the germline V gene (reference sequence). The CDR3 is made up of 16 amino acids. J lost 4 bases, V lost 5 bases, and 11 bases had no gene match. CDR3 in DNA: TGTGCCAGCAGCCCCCCCCGCCAGGGGGATTACAATGAGCAGTTCTTC. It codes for CASSPPRQGDYNEQFF.

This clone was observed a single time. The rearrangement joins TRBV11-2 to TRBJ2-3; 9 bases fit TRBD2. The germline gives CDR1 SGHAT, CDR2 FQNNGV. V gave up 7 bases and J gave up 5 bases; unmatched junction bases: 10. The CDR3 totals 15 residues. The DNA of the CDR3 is TGTGCCAGCACCCCTGGCGGGGGGGCCATAGATACGCAGTATTTT. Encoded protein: CASTPGGGAIDTQYF.

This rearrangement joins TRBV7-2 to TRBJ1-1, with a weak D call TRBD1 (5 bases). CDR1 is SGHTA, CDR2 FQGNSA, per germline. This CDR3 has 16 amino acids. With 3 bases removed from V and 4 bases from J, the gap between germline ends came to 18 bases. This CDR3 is CASSFWTGGASTEAFF. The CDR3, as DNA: TGTGCCAGCAGCTTCTGGACGGGAGGGGCATCCACTGAAGCTTTCTTT.

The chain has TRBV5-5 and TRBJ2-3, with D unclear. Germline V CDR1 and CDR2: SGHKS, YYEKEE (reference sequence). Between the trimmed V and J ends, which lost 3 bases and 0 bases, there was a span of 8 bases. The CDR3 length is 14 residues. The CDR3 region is CASSSGLSTDTQYF. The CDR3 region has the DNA TGTGCCAGCAGCTCCGGTCTAAGCACAGATACGCAGTATTTT.

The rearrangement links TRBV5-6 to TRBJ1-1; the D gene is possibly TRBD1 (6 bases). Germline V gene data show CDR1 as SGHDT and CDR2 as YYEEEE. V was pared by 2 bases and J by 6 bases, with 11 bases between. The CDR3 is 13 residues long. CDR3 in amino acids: CASSLGGGPEAFF. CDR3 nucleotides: TGTGCCAGCAGCTTAGGGGGTGGTCCTGAAGCTTTCTTT. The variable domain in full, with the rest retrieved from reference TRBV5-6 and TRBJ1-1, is DAGVTQSPTHLIKTRGQQVTLRCSPKSGHDTVSWYQQALGQGPQFIFQYYEEEERQRGNFPDRFSGHQFPNYSSELNVNALLLGDSALYLCASSLGGGPEAFFGQGTRLTVV.

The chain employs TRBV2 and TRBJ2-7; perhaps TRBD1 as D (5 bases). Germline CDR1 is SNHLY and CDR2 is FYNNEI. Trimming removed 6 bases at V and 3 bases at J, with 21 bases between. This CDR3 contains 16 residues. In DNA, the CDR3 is TGTGCCAGCAGAGCCTCGCGCAGGGTCCTTAACTACGAGCAGTACTTC. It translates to CASRASRRVLNYEQYF.

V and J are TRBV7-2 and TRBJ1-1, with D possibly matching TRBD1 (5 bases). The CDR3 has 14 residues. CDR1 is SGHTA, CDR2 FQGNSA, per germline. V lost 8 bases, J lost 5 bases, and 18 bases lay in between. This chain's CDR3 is CASSRGGGGTEAFF. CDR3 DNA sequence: TGTGCCAGCTCCCGCGGGGGGGGTGGGACTGAAGCTTTCTTT.

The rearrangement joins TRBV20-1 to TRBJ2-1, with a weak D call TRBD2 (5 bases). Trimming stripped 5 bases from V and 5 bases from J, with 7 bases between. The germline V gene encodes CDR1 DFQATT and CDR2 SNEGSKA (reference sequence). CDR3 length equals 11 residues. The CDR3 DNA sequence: TGCAGTGCTCGAGCGGACAATGAGCAGTTCTTC. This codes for CSARADNEQFF.

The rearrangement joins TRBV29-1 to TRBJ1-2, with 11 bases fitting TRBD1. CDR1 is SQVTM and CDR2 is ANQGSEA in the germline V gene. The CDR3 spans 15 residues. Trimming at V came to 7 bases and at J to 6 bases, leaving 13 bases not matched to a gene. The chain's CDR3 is CSGGQGARSSDGYTF. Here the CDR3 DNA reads TGCAGCGGAGGACAGGGGGCCCGGAGTAGTGATGGCTACACCTTC. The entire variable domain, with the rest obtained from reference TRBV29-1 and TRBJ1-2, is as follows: SAVISQKPSRDICQRGTSLTIQCQVDSQVTMMFWYRQQPGQSLTLIATANQGSEATYESGFVIDKFPISRPNLTFSTLTVSNMSPEDSSIYLCSGGQGARSSDGYTFGSGTRLTVV.

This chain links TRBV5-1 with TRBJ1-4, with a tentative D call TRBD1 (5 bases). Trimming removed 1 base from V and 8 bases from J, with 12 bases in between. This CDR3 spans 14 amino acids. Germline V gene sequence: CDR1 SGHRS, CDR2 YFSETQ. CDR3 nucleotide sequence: TGCGCCAGCAGCTTGCGGGGGTTGAAGGAAAAACTGTTTTTT. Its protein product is CASSLRGLKEKLFF.

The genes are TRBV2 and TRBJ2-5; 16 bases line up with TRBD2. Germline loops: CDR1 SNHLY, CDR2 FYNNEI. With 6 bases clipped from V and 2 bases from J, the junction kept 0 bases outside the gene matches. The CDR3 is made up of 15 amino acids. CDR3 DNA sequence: TGTGCCAGCAGGGGACTAGCGGGGGGGCAAGAGACCCAGTACTTC. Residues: CASRGLAGGQETQYF.

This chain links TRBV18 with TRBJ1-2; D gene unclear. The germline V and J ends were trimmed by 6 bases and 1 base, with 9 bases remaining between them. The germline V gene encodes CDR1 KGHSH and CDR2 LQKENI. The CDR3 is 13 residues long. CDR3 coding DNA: TGTGCCAGCTCCTCTCCCGTTAACTATGGCTACACCTTC. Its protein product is CASSSPVNYGYTF.

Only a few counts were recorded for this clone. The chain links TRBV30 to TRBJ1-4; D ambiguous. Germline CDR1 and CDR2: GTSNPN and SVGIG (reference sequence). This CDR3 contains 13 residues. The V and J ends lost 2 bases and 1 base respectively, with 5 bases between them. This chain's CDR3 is CAWSTKTNEKLFF. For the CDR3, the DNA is TGTGCCTGGAGTACTAAAACTAATGAAAAACTGTTTTTT. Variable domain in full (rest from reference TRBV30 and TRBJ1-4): SQTIHQWPATLVQPVGSPLSLECTVEGTSNPNLYWYRQAAGRGLQLLFYSVGIGQISSEVPQNLSASRPQDRQFILSSKKLLLSDSGFYLCAWSTKTNEKLFFGSGTQLSVL.